A single sample is the source of the 17 T cell receptor beta chains below, sequenced in a study of a mutant IDH1 vaccine in newly diagnosed glioma. Sequenced by immunoSEQ multiplex PCR; TCRdb stores in-frame clones only, minus some. This sample has tens of thousands of clones, with 70% to 80% found just once. This sample's time point: baseline, week 1 (first vaccination visit). Treatment noted: pre-vaccination baseline after standard-of-care therapy. The sample here was PBMCs, taken from a glioma patient treated with radiotherapy, temozolomide or both. The receptors stem from a woman in her forties with glioma.

This clone was found a few times. This rearrangement joins TRBV19 to TRBJ1-1, with 8 positions matching TRBD1. V shed 6 bases, J shed 3 bases, and the junction held 3 bases outside the gene matches. Germline loops: CDR1 LNHDA, CDR2 SQIVND (reference sequence). The CDR3 has 13 residues. CDR3 loop: CASSKTGDTEAFF. CDR3 coding DNA: TGTGCCAGTAGCAAGACAGGGGACACTGAAGCTTTCTTT.

The chain is built from TRBV7-2 and TRBJ2-2; TRBD2 matches 9 bases. V dropped 6 bases and J dropped 7; count of bases not matched to a gene: 12. CDR3 length: 16 amino acids. The germline gives CDR1 SGHTA, CDR2 FQGNSA. CDR3 nucleotide sequence: TGTGCCAGCAGAAGGGCTAGCGGGGAGGTCCTCGGGGAGCTGTTTTTT. Amino acids: CASRRASGEVLGELFF.

CDR3 protein: CASSPDTYNEQFF. The DNA of the CDR3 is TGTGCCAGCAGTCCGGACACTTACAATGAGCAGTTCTTC. The chain has TRBV2 and TRBJ2-1; D perhaps matches TRBD1 (5 bases). Germline loops: CDR1 SNHLY, CDR2 FYNNEI. The CDR3 loop spans 13 amino acids. V dropped 5 bases and J dropped 4 bases, with 9 bases sitting between them.

This chain uses TRBV7-9 with TRBJ1-1; D perhaps matches TRBD1 (6 bases). CDR3 length equals 13 residues. Trimming took off 5 bases at V and 3 bases at J, with 10 bases between the two ends. CDR1 SEHNR and CDR2 FQNEAQ come from the germline V gene (reference sequence). CDR3 in amino acids: CASSQGSYTEAFF. CDR3 bases: TGTGCCAGCAGCCAGGGGTCCTACACTGAAGCTTTCTTT.

This chain joins TRBV15 and TRBJ1-3; D may be TRBD1 (5 bases). CDR3 length: 15 amino acids. V dropped 4 bases and J dropped 0 bases, with 10 bases sitting between them. Germline V gene lookup returns CDR1 LNHNV and CDR2 YYDKDF (reference sequence). The CDR3 here is CATSTARASGNTIYF. CDR3 DNA sequence: TGTGCCACCAGCACGGCCAGGGCCTCTGGAAACACCATATATTTT. The variable domain in full, with the rest retrieved from reference TRBV15 and TRBJ1-3, is DAMVIQNPRYQVTQFGKPVTLSCSQTLNHNVMYWYQQKSSQAPKLLFHYYDKDFNNEADTPDNFQSRRPNTSFCFLDIRSPGLGDTAMYLCATSTARASGNTIYFGEGSWLTVV.

The chain has TRBV2 and TRBJ1-3, with D possibly being TRBD1 (5 bases). The V end lost 6 bases, the J end lost 0 bases, and 15 bases lay between the germline ends. The germline gives CDR1 SNHLY, CDR2 FYNNEI. This CDR3 contains 16 residues. The CDR3 DNA is TGTGCCAGCAGCCAACGTCCGGGGGGCTCTGGAAACACCATATATTTT. It encodes CASSQRPGGSGNTIYF.

This sequence joins TRBV7-9 and TRBJ1-1; D perhaps matches TRBD1 (5 bases). The germline V and J ends were trimmed by 5 bases and 0 bases, with 16 bases remaining between them. The germline V gene encodes CDR1 SEHNR and CDR2 FQNEAQ (reference sequence). There are 16 residues in the CDR3. CDR3 protein: CASSATSGTLNTEAFF. The CDR3 DNA reads TGTGCCAGCAGCGCTACTTCCGGGACCCTGAACACTGAAGCTTTCTTT.

V usage is TRBV7-9 and J usage is TRBJ1-1, with a tentative D call TRBD1 (5 bases). This CDR3 has 15 residues. CDR1 is SEHNR and CDR2 is FQNEAQ in the germline V gene (reference sequence). Trimming removed 6 bases from V and 5 bases from J, with 19 bases in between. DNA of the CDR3: TGTGCCAGCAGTTTCTGGGTGGGGCCAATGACTGAAGCTTTCTTT. Residues: CASSFWVGPMTEAFF. Looking up the rest from reference TRBV7-9 and TRBJ1-1 gives the full variable domain: DTGVSQNPRHKITKRGQNVTFRCDPISEHNRLYWYRQTLGQGPEFLTYFQNEAQLEKSRLLSDRFSAERPKGSFSTLEIQRTEQGDSAMYLCASSFWVGPMTEAFFGQGTRLTVV.

V is TRBV19 and J is TRBJ2-1; D possibly corresponds to TRBD2 (5 bases). This CDR3 is 17 amino acids long. Per germline, CDR1 LNHDA and CDR2 SQIVND (reference sequence). V was cut by 3 bases and J by 8 bases, with 23 bases left in between. The chain's CDR3 is CASSMGRSPAARDEQFF. Here the CDR3 DNA reads TGTGCCAGTAGTATGGGCCGATCGCCAGCGGCGAGGGATGAGCAGTTCTTC. Full variable domain (outside the CDR3, taken from reference TRBV19 and TRBJ2-1): DGGITQSPKYLFRKEGQNVTLSCEQNLNHDAMYWYRQDPGQGLRLIYYSQIVNDFQKGDIAEGYSVSREKKESFPLTVTSAQKNPTAFYLCASSMGRSPAARDEQFFGPGTRLTVL.

The J gene is TRBJ2-2, the V gene TRBV6-5; the match to TRBD2 covers 11 bases. The ends lost 4 bases at V and 4 bases at J; junction bases unmatched: 2. From germline, CDR1 is MNHEY and CDR2 SVGAGI. The CDR3 runs to 15 residues. The CDR3 DNA follows: TGTGCCAGCAGTTTAGCGGGGGGGCCCACCGGGGAGCTGTTTTTT. Translated, it gives CASSLAGGPTGELFF.

The rearrangement uses TRBV9 and TRBJ2-1; possibly TRBD1 for D (6 bases). The germline gives CDR1 SGDLS, CDR2 YYNGEE. V shed 4 bases and J shed 5 bases, with 10 bases lying between them. The CDR3 runs 13 residues. The CDR3 coding sequence is TGTGCCAGCAGCCCCCAGGGGAACAATGAGCAGTTCTTC. It specifies CASSPQGNNEQFF. Supplemented by reference TRBV9 and TRBJ2-1, the full variable domain reads DSGVTQTPKHLITATGQRVTLRCSPRSGDLSVYWYQQSLDQGLQFLIQYYNGEERAKGNILERFSAQQFPDLHSELNLSSLELGDSALYFCASSPQGNNEQFFGPGTRLTVL.

The chain carries TRBV2 and TRBJ1-4; perhaps TRBD1 as D (5 bases). The ends were cut back, 5 bases at V and 5 bases at J, with 9 bases in the middle. CDR3 length: 13 amino acids. Germline V gene lookup returns CDR1 SNHLY and CDR2 FYNNEI. The DNA of the CDR3 is TGTGCCAGCAGTAAAGACAGAAATGAAAAACTGTTTTTT. It codes for CASSKDRNEKLFF.

This chain links TRBV9 with TRBJ2-1; TRBD1 is a possible D gene (6 bases). Germline CDR1 is SGDLS and CDR2 is YYNGEE. The CDR3 consists of 16 residues. Trimming stripped 4 bases from V and 4 bases from J, with 18 bases between. The CDR3 region is CASSPGQRSRYNEQFF. The CDR3 DNA reads as TGTGCCAGCAGCCCAGGACAGAGAAGCCGTTACAATGAGCAGTTCTTC.

V is TRBV2 and J is TRBJ2-5; D possibly matches TRBD1 or TRBD2 (5 bases each). Germline V CDR1 and CDR2: SNHLY, FYNNEI. This CDR3 region has 15 residues. V lost 6 bases, J lost 5 bases, and 19 bases lay in between. CDR3 bases: TGTGCCAGCAGCGAGGGGACCCGGAGAGGGGAGACCCAGTACTTC. Encoded protein: CASSEGTRRGETQYF.

J is TRBJ1-1 and V is TRBV19, with D possibly being TRBD1 (5 bases). The CDR3 length is 14 residues. CDR1 LNHDA and CDR2 SQIVND come from the germline V gene (reference sequence). V lost 6 bases and J 7 bases, leaving 18 bases between the germline ends. The CDR3 protein is CASSLEGPNFEAFF. The CDR3 region has the DNA TGTGCCAGTAGCCTTGAGGGACCCAACTTTGAAGCTTTCTTT. Full variable domain (outside the CDR3, taken from reference TRBV19 and TRBJ1-1): DGGITQSPKYLFRKEGQNVTLSCEQNLNHDAMYWYRQDPGQGLRLIYYSQIVNDFQKGDIAEGYSVSREKKESFPLTVTSAQKNPTAFYLCASSLEGPNFEAFFGQGTRLTVV.

Regarding this clone: Germline and junction disagree at one end, which may indicate a read error. The V and J genes are TRBV14 and TRBJ1-1; the D gene is possibly TRBD1 (5 bases). Germline-derived CDR1 and CDR2 are SGHDN and FVKESK. This CDR3 contains 12 residues. The CDR3 reads CASSREGASVVF. CDR3 nucleotide sequence: TGTGCCAGCAGCCGAGAAGGGGCTAGCGTTGTCTTT. The full variable domain, with the rest looked up from reference TRBV14 and TRBJ1-1, is EAGVTQFPSHSVIEKGQTVTLRCDPISGHDNLYWYRRVMGKEIKFLLHFVKESKQDESGMPNNRFLAERTGGTYSTLKVQPAELEDSGVYFCASSREGASVVFGQGTRLTVV.

CDR3 residues: CASSQLQGFEKLFF. CDR3 in DNA: TGCGCCAGCAGCCAACTTCAGGGATTCGAAAAACTGTTTTTT. The chain couples TRBV4-1 to TRBJ1-4, with D possibly being TRBD1 (5 bases). This CDR3 is built from 14 residues. V was cut by 2 bases and J by 8 bases, with 12 bases left in between. The germline V gene encodes CDR1 MGHRA and CDR2 YSYEKL.